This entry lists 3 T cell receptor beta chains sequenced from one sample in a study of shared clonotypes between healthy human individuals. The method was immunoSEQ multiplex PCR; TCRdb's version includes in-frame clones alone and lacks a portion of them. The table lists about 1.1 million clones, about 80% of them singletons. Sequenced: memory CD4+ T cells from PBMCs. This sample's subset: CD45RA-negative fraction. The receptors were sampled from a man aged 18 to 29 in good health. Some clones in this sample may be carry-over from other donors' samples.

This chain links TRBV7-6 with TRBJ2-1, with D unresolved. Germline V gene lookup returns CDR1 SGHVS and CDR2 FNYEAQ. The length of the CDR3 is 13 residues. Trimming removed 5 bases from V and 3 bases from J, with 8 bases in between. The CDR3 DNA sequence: TGTGCCAGCAGCAGAGGAGACTACAATGAGCAGTTCTTC. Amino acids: CASSRGDYNEQFF. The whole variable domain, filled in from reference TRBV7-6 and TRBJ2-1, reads GAGVSQSPRYKVTKRGQDVALRCDPISGHVSLYWYRQALGQGPEFLTYFNYEAQQDKSGLPNDRFSAERPEGSISTLTIQRTEQRDSAMYRCASSRGDYNEQFFGPGTRLTVL.

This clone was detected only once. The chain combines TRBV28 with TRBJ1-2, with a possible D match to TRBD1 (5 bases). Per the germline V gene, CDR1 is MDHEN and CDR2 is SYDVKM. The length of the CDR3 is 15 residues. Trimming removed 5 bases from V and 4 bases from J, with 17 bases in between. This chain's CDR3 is CASSHTKPGGYGYTF. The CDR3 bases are TGTGCCAGCAGTCATACTAAACCGGGGGGCTATGGCTACACCTTC.

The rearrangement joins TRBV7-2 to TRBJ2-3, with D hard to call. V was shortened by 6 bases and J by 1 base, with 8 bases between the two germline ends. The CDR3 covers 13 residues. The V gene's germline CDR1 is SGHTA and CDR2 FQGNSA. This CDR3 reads CASRKTGTDTQYF. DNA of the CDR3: TGTGCCAGCAGGAAGACCGGCACAGATACGCAGTATTTT. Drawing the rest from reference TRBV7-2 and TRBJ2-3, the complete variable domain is GAGVSQSPSNKVTEKGKDVELRCDPISGHTALYWYRQSLGQGLEFLIYFQGNSAPDKSGLPSDRFSAERTGGSVSTLTIQRTQQEDSAVYLCASRKTGTDTQYFGPGTRLTVL.